This TCR beta chain was documented in a study of regulatory T cells in long-lasting Graves disease. Points from the study as a whole: TCR diversity in persistent Graves' patients was below that of newly diagnosed ones.

Time point specified: newly diagnosed GD, antithyroid drugs for less than 3 months. Generation of the TCR library employed RNA extracted from PBMCs. This clonotype was observed at least ten times. Its antigen is not known. Libraries of TCR beta came from iRepertoire HTBI primers plus Arm-PCR of CDR3 regions. TCRdb re-called the multiplex PCR reads through MiXCR, storing one row per CDR3 protein. The profile shows about 540,000 distinct CDR3 sequences, approximately 13% of them singletons. From germline, CDR1 is DFQATT and CDR2 SNEGSKA (reference sequence). The V end was cut by 6 bases, the J end by 1 base, with 14 bases between. This CDR3 is built from 14 residues. The same sample was also used in a study of T cells in Graves' hyperthyroidism and ophthalmopathy. This second report adds: Hyperthyroidism patients were newly diagnosed, had disease duration under 2 months, and were aged 18 to 65 years.

The clonotype comes from a man between 25 and 39 years old with Graves disease. The sequences come from peripheral blood mononuclear cells (PBMCs), collected at new diagnosis, from a patient treated with antithyroid drugs. The chain joins TRBV20-1 to TRBJ2-3; tentative D call: TRBD1 (5 bases). CDR3 protein: CSAAARVGTDTQYF. The CDR3 DNA sequence: TGCAGTGCCGCCGCCAGGGTGGGCACAGATACGCAGTATTTT.